The TCR beta chain under discussion was sequenced for a study of T cell changes during pregnancy in multiple sclerosis. The CDR3 runs to 15 residues. V lost 6 bases, J lost 4 bases, and 18 bases lay in between. CDR1 and CDR2 (germline): SNHLY, FYNNEI. Sequencing was performed with immunoSEQ multiplex PCR; in TCRdb, only in-frame clones are kept and a portion is missing. This table has tens of thousands of clones, about 95% appearing once. The clonotype comes from a female donor with multiple sclerosis, enrolled in a pregnancy study. The source material was peripheral blood, sampled in the second trimester of pregnancy. The chain uses TRBV2 and TRBJ1-1, with a possible D match to TRBD1 (6 bases). CDR3 amino acids: CASRGQGSRATEAFF. The CDR3, as DNA: TGTGCCAGCAGGGGGCAGGGGAGCAGGGCCACTGAAGCTTTCTTT.